This is a list of T cell receptor beta chains from one sample in a study of blood T cell repertoires in COVID-19. The protocol was immunoSEQ multiplex PCR, while the TCRdb copy is restricted to in-frame clones and leaves out a portion. Seen here are 250,000 to 300,000 clones, 65% to 90% observed once, and the top ten hold around 15%. Sequenced material: PBMCs or T cells enriched from blood (not recorded which). Receptors were obtained from a man aged 18 to 35 who had recovered from COVID-19. Both conserved end residues are part of each CDR3. A D gene is named only where the DNA matches it firmly. Size values are once, few and many counts, or a class for expanded clones, and some rows have none.

d_call: TRBD1; clone_size: NA; v_call: TRBV7-9; j_call: TRBJ1-1; cdr3_aa: CASSPLTGWKDTEAFF; cdr3_nt: TGTGCCAGCAGCCCGTTGACAGGGTGGAAGGACACTGAAGCTTTCTTT
d_call: NA; clone_size: NA; v_call: TRBV5-1; j_call: TRBJ2-5; cdr3_aa: CASSLAPGETQYF; cdr3_nt: TGCGCCAGCAGTTTAGCCCCCGGGGAGACCCAGTACTTC
d_call: NA; clone_size: NA; v_call: TRBV3-1/TRBV3-2; j_call: TRBJ2-5; cdr3_aa: CASSQGKGVGTKTQYF; cdr3_nt: TGTGCCAGCAGCCAAGGAAAAGGGGTGGGCACAAAGACCCAGTACTTC
d_call: NA; clone_size: once; v_call: TRBV18; j_call: TRBJ2-1; cdr3_aa: CASSLDYIGYNEQFF; cdr3_nt: TGTGCCAGCTCACTTGACTACATCGGCTACAATGAGCAGTTCTTC
d_call: TRBD1; clone_size: NA; v_call: TRBV7-2; j_call: TRBJ2-7; cdr3_aa: CASSSGQVAYEQYF; cdr3_nt: TGTGCCAGCAGCTCGGGACAGGTAGCCTACGAGCAGTACTTC
d_call: NA; clone_size: NA; v_call: TRBV18; j_call: TRBJ1-1; cdr3_aa: CASSQVGQGTEAFF; cdr3_nt: TGTGCCAGCTCCCAAGTTGGGCAGGGGACTGAAGCTTTCTTT
d_call: TRBD1; clone_size: NA; v_call: TRBV24-1; j_call: TRBJ1-2; cdr3_aa: CATSDHDRGQSGGYTF; cdr3_nt: TGTGCCACCAGTGACCATGACAGGGGCCAGTCGGGTGGCTACACCTTC
d_call: NA; clone_size: NA; v_call: TRBV29-1; j_call: TRBJ2-6; cdr3_aa: CSVGSSGANVLTF; cdr3_nt: TGCAGCGTTGGGAGTTCTGGGGCCAACGTCCTGACTTTC
d_call: TRBD1; clone_size: NA; v_call: TRBV9; j_call: TRBJ1-3; cdr3_aa: CASSVDWDRAGNTIYF; cdr3_nt: TGTGCCAGCAGCGTAGACTGGGACAGGGCCGGAAACACCATATATTTT
d_call: NA; clone_size: NA; v_call: TRBV5-6; j_call: TRBJ2-7; cdr3_aa: CASSLVGYEQYF; cdr3_nt: TGTGCCAGCAGCTTGGTCGGTTACGAGCAGTACTTC
d_call: NA; clone_size: NA; v_call: TRBV4-1; j_call: TRBJ1-2; cdr3_aa: CASSQLIGRDYGYTF; cdr3_nt: TGCGCCAGCAGCCAGCTCATAGGCAGGGACTATGGCTACACCTTC
d_call: NA; clone_size: NA; v_call: TRBV7-8; j_call: TRBJ1-5; cdr3_aa: CASSLQGRGNQPQHF; cdr3_nt: TGTGCCAGCAGCCTCCAGGGCAGGGGCAATCAGCCCCAGCATTTT
d_call: NA; clone_size: NA; v_call: TRBV7-8; j_call: TRBJ1-1; cdr3_aa: CASSLDQGSTEAFF; cdr3_nt: TGTGCCAGCAGCTTAGATCAGGGGAGCACTGAAGCTTTCTTT
d_call: NA; clone_size: NA; v_call: TRBV3-1/TRBV3-2; j_call: TRBJ2-5; cdr3_aa: CASSPGVRGETQYF; cdr3_nt: TGTGCCAGCAGCCCAGGTGTACGGGGAGAGACCCAGTACTTC
d_call: TRBD2; clone_size: once; v_call: TRBV28; j_call: TRBJ2-1; cdr3_aa: CASSSLAGGPSEQFF; cdr3_nt: TGTGCCAGCAGTTCACTAGCGGGAGGGCCTAGTGAGCAGTTCTTC
d_call: TRBD1; clone_size: few; v_call: TRBV10-3; j_call: TRBJ2-7; cdr3_aa: CAISEPRAGTGGNEQYF; cdr3_nt: TGTGCCATCAGTGAGCCCCGGGCCGGGACAGGGGGCAACGAGCAGTACTTC
d_call: TRBD1; clone_size: NA; v_call: TRBV10-1; j_call: TRBJ2-7; cdr3_aa: CASSEGQGTGEQYF; cdr3_nt: TGCGCCAGCAGTGAAGGACAGGGAACGGGGGAGCAGTACTTC
d_call: NA; clone_size: NA; v_call: TRBV5-1; j_call: TRBJ2-2; cdr3_aa: CASSTGRGTGELFF; cdr3_nt: TGCGCCAGCAGCACCGGACGGGGCACCGGGGAGCTGTTTTTT
d_call: TRBD2; clone_size: NA; v_call: TRBV3-1/TRBV3-2; j_call: TRBJ2-1; cdr3_aa: CASSRSGSSYNEQFF; cdr3_nt: TGTGCCAGCAGCCGCAGCGGGAGTTCCTACAATGAGCAGTTCTTC
d_call: NA; clone_size: NA; v_call: TRBV3-1/TRBV3-2; j_call: TRBJ1-2; cdr3_aa: CASRGGTDGYTF; cdr3_nt: TGTGCCAGCAGGGGAGGGACGGATGGCTACACCTTC
d_call: NA; clone_size: NA; v_call: TRBV3-1/TRBV3-2; j_call: TRBJ2-1; cdr3_aa: CASRLAEGPYNEQFF; cdr3_nt: TGTGCCAGCAGACTCGCGGAGGGGCCTTACAATGAGCAGTTCTTC
d_call: TRBD1; clone_size: NA; v_call: TRBV5-8; j_call: TRBJ1-1; cdr3_aa: CASRGEGALNTEAFF; cdr3_nt: TGTGCCAGCAGGGGAGAGGGGGCCCTGAACACTGAAGCTTTCTTT
d_call: NA; clone_size: few; v_call: TRBV5-4; j_call: TRBJ2-4; cdr3_aa: CAGGKGDSNIQYF; cdr3_nt: TGTGCCGGCGGTAAGGGGGATTCGAACATTCAGTACTTC
d_call: NA; clone_size: once; v_call: TRBV11-2; j_call: TRBJ2-7; cdr3_aa: CASSPGTGFEQYF; cdr3_nt: TGTGCCAGCAGCCCAGGAACAGGGTTCGAGCAGTACTTC
d_call: NA; clone_size: NA; v_call: TRBV5-4; j_call: TRBJ2-7; cdr3_aa: CASSPGQLLGEQYF; cdr3_nt: TGTGCCAGCAGCCCCGGACAGCTCTTGGGGGAGCAGTACTTC
d_call: NA; clone_size: NA; v_call: TRBV19; j_call: TRBJ1-6; cdr3_aa: CASSIRWAGELRNSPLHF; cdr3_nt: TGTGCCAGTAGTATCCGGTGGGCAGGGGAGTTGAGGAATTCACCCCTCCACTTT